These T cell receptor beta chains were read from a single sample in a study of CD8 T cells in Susac syndrome. TCRdb re-analysed the immunoSEQ multiplex PCR reads in MiXCR, keeping a single row per CDR3 protein. The sample holds 150,000 to 200,000 distinct CDR3 sequences; about 91% are singletons and the top ten take around 0.087%. Sequenced material: CD4+ T cells from PBMCs. These receptors all stem from a human donor in good health. Each CDR3 is given with its conserved first and last residue. D genes are given only for firm matches. Size values are once, few and many counts, or a class for expanded clones, and some rows have none.

J	V	D	size	DNA	CDR3
TRBJ2-2	TRBV5-1	.	.	TGCGCCAGCAGCTGGGCCCCGGGTAGTGCCGGGGAGCTGTTTTTT	CASSWAPGSAGELFF
TRBJ2-3	TRBV7-2	.	.	TGTGCCAGCAGCTTAGTTCGGGGGGCCAATCAGGCAGATACGCAGTATTTT	CASSLVRGANQADTQYF
TRBJ1-4	TRBV7-9	.	few	TGTGCCAGCAGCCCTAGGACTGCTGTAGGCGAAAAACTGTTTTTT	CASSPRTAVGEKLFF
TRBJ2-2	TRBV7-9	TRBD1	.	TGTGCCAACACGAGGGGGACAGGGAACACCGGGGAGCTGTTTTTT	CANTRGTGNTGELFF
TRBJ2-1	TRBV28	.	.	TGTGCCAGCACAATAGGCACCTACAATGAGCAGTTCTTC	CASTIGTYNEQFF
TRBJ2-3	TRBV29-1	.	.	TGCAGCGCCGCGCCCCGACAGGCCGAGGGAGCAGATACGCAGTATTTT	CSAAPRQAEGADTQYF
TRBJ2-6	TRBV20-1	.	.	TGCAGTGCTCGTTCTTCGAGCTCTGGGGCCAACGTCCTGACTTTC	CSARSSSSGANVLTF
TRBJ2-5	TRBV25-1	.	.	TGTGCCAGCTCCCCCCCCTGGCGGCAACAAGAGACCCAGTACTTC	CASSPPWRQQETQYF
TRBJ2-3	TRBV2	TRBD2	.	TGTGCCAGCAGTTACGGGGCGGGAGGGCCCCCAGATACGCAGTATTTT	CASSYGAGGPPDTQYF
TRBJ1-2	TRBV7-2	TRBD1	.	TGTGCCAGCAGCTTCGGGACAGTCAACTATGGCTACACCTTC	CASSFGTVNYGYTF
TRBJ2-1	TRBV19	TRBD1	.	TGTGCCAGTAGGACAGGGAGTGTGTACGGCAATGAGCAGTTCTTC	CASRTGSVYGNEQFF
TRBJ1-5	TRBV27	.	.	TGTGCCAGCAGTCCTCCCTTGGGGCCCCAGCATTTT	CASSPPLGPQHF
TRBJ2-3	TRBV7-9	TRBD2	.	TGTGCCAGCAGCGCCTGGACTAGCGGGAGAATATTAGATACGCAGTATTTT	CASSAWTSGRILDTQYF
TRBJ2-2	TRBV30	.	.	TGTGCCTGGCGGATTGGAGGAGCTGGCGGGGAGCTGTTTTTT	CAWRIGGAGGELFF
TRBJ2-2	TRBV7-2	.	.	TGTGCCAGCGGACGACGTCGGACCGGGGAGCTGTTTTTT	CASGRRRTGELFF
TRBJ2-7	TRBV7-9	TRBD2	.	TGTGCCAGCAGCTTAGCCCCCAGCGGGGTTTACGAGCAGTACTTC	CASSLAPSGVYEQYF
TRBJ1-2	TRBV7-2	.	.	TGTGCCAGCAGCTTGAATAGTCTTTATTCTAGTGGCTACACCTTC	CASSLNSLYSSGYTF
TRBJ2-2	TRBV6-4	.	.	TGTGCCAGCAGTGCAGTGCGCAATACCGGGGAGCTGTTTTTT	CASSAVRNTGELFF
TRBJ1-1	TRBV18	TRBD1	.	TGTGCCAGCACGAATCGACAGGGGCCCCCCGACGGTGAAGCTTTCTTT	CASTNRQGPPDGEAFF
TRBJ1-4	TRBV5-1	TRBD1	.	TGCGCCAGCAGCTTGGGACAGGGTTTGGAAAAACTGTTTTTT	CASSLGQGLEKLFF
TRBJ2-5	TRBV10-3	.	.	TGTGCCATCAGTGAGGTGGAAGGGCGGGAGACCCAGTACTTC	CAISEVEGRETQYF
TRBJ2-1	TRBV7-9	.	.	TGTGCCAGCAGCCTCATAGGGACACTTTACAATGAGCAGTTCTTC	CASSLIGTLYNEQFF
TRBJ2-7	TRBV5-1	.	.	TGCGCCAGCAGCTTACAGGGCGGCGAGCAGTACTTC	CASSLQGGEQYF
TRBJ2-1	TRBV2	TRBD2	.	TGTGCCAGCAGTTGGACTAGCAGCTCCTACAATGAGCAGTTCTTC	CASSWTSSSYNEQFF
TRBJ2-7	TRBV3-1	TRBD2	.	TGTGCCAGCAGCCAAGATCCTAGCGGGACCTACGATGCGCAGTACTTC	CASSQDPSGTYDAQYF
TRBJ1-5	TRBV7-8	.	.	TGTGCCAGCAGCTTAGAGGGCAGCTATCAGCCCCAGCATTTT	CASSLEGSYQPQHF
TRBJ1-2	TRBV3-1	TRBD1	.	TGTGCCAGCAGCCACCGACAGGGTGAGGATGGCTACACCTTC	CASSHRQGEDGYTF
TRBJ2-7	TRBV5-1	TRBD1	.	TGCGCCAGCAGCTCGTCGGGACAGGGCACCTACGAGCAGTACTTC	CASSSSGQGTYEQYF
TRBJ2-1	TRBV20-1	.	.	TGCAGTGCTAGACTACAGGGGAGGGTCTTGGGTGAGCAGTTCTTC	CSARLQGRVLGEQFF